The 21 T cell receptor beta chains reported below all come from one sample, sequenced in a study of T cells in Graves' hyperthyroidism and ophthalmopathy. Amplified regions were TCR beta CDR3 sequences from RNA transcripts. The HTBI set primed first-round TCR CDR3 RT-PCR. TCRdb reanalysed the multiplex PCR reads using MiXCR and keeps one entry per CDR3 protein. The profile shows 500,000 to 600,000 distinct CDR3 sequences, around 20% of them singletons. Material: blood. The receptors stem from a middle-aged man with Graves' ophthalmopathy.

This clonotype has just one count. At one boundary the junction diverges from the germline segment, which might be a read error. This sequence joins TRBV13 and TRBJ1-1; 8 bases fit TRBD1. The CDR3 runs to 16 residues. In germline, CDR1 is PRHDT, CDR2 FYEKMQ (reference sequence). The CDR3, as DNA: TGTGCCAGCAGCCCAGGGGGCGGTGCGGCGAACACTGTAGCTTTCTTT. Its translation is CASSPGGGAANTVAFF.

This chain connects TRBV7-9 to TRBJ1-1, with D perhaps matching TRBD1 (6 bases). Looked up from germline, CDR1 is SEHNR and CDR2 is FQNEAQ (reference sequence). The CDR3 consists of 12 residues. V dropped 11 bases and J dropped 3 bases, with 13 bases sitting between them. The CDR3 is CAYGQPDTEAFF. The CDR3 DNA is TGTGCCTACGGACAGCCTGACACTGAAGCTTTCTTT.

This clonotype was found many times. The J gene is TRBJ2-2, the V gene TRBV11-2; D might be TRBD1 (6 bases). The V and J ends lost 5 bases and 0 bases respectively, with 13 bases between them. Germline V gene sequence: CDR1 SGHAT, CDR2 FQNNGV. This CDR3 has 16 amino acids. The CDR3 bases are TGTGCCAGCAGCACCTGGACAGACGCGAACACCGGGGAGCTGTTTTTT. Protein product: CASSTWTDANTGELFF. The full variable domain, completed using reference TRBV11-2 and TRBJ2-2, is EAGVAQSPRYKIIEKRQSVAFWCNPISGHATLYWYQQILGQGPKLLIQFQNNGVVDDSQLPKDRFSAERLKGVDSTLKIQPAKLEDSAVYLCASSTWTDANTGELFFGEGSRLTVL.

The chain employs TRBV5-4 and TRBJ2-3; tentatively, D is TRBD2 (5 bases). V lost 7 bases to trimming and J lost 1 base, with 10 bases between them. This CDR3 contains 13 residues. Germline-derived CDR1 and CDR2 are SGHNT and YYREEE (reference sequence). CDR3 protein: CASLRDGTDTQYF. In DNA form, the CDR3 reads TGTGCCAGCCTACGGGATGGCACAGATACGCAGTATTTT.

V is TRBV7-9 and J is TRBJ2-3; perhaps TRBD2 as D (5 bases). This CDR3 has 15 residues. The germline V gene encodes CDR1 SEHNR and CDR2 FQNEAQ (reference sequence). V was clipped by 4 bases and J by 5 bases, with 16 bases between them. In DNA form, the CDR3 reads TGTGCCAGCAGCTACTGGACTGCATACGGAGATACGCAGTATTTT. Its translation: CASSYWTAYGDTQYF.

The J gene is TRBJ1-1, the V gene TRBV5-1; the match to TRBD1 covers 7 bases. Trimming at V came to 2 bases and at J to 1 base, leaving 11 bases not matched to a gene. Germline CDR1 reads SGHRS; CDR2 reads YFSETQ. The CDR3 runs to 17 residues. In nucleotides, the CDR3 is TGCGCCAGCAGCTTCCAACCTCAACAGGGGACGAACACTGAAGCTTTCTTT. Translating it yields CASSFQPQQGTNTEAFF.

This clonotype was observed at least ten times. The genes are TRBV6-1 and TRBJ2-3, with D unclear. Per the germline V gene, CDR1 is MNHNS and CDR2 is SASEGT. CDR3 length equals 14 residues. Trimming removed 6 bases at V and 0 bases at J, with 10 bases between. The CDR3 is CASRMGFSTDTQYF. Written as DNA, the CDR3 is TGTGCCAGCAGGATGGGATTTAGCACAGATACGCAGTATTTT.

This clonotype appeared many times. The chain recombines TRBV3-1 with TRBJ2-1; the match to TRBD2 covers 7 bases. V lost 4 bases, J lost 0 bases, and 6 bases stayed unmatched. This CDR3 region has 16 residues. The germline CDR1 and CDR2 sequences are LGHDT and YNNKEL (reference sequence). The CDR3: CASSRSGRVSYNEQFF. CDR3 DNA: TGTGCCAGCAGCCGTAGCGGGCGTGTCTCCTACAATGAGCAGTTCTTC.

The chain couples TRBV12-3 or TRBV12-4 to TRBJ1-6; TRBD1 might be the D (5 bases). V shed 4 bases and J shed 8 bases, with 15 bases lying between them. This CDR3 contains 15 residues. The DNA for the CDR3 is TGTGCCAGCAGTTCGGACCCGGTAGGGGATTCACCCCTCCACTTT. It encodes CASSSDPVGDSPLHF.

Written as DNA, the CDR3 is TGTGCCAGCAGCCCGGACAGGGGTTGGGCCAACGTCCTGACTTTC. Amino acids: CASSPDRGWANVLTF. The chain employs TRBV11-2 and TRBJ2-6; 9 bases match TRBD1. Trimming cost V 5 bases and J 5 bases; bases outside gene matches: 4. Germline V lookup: CDR1 SGHAT, CDR2 FQNNGV. The CDR3 runs 15 residues.

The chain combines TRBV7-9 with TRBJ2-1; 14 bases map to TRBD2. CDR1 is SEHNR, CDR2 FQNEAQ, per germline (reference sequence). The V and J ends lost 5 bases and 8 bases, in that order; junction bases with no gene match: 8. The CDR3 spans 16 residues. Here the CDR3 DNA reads TGTGCCAGCAGCGGGACTAGCGGGAGTAAGATTGATGAGCAGTTCTTC. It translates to CASSGTSGSKIDEQFF.

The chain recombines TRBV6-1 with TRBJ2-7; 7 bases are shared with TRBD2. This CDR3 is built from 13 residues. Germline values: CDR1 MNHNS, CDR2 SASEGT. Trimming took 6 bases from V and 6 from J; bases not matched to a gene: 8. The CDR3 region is CASRVGGSGEQYF. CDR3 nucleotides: TGTGCCAGCAGGGTGGGCGGGAGCGGCGAGCAGTACTTC.

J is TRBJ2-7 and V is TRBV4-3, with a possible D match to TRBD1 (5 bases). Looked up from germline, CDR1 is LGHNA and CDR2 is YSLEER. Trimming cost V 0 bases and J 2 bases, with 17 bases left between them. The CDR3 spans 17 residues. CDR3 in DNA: TGCGCCAGCAGCCAAGATGGTCAAAGGCAGGGCCCCTACGAGCAGTACTTC. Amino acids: CASSQDGQRQGPYEQYF.

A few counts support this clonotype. In nucleotides, the CDR3 is TGTGCCTGGAGTTGGGGTCTCTACAATGAGCAGTTCTTC. This gives the protein CAWSWGLYNEQFF. This sequence joins TRBV30 and TRBJ2-1; D unclear. V gave up 2 bases and J gave up 3 bases, with 8 bases separating them. The CDR3 is 13 residues long. Germline V lookup: CDR1 GTSNPN, CDR2 SVGIG (reference sequence).

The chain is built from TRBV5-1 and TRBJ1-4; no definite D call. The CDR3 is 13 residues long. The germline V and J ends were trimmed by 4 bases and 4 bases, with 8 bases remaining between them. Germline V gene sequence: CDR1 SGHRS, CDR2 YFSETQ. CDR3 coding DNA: TGCGCCAGCAGCAGTCAAAGTAATGAAAAACTGTTTTTT. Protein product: CASSSQSNEKLFF.

The CDR3 bases are TGCAGCGCCGGAGGAGGGGGCTTGAACACTGAAGCTTTCTTT. This gives the protein CSAGGGGLNTEAFF. The gene calls are TRBV29-1 and TRBJ1-1; 7 nucleotides line up with TRBD1. Germline V lookup: CDR1 SQVTM, CDR2 ANQGSEA. There are 14 residues in the CDR3. Germline trimming cut 7 bases from V and 0 bases from J; bases unmatched to any gene: 8.

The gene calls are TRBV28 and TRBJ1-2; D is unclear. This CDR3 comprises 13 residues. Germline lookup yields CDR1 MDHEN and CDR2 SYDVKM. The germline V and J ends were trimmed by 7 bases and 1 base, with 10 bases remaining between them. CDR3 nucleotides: TGTGCCAGCACCGAGGCGTTTAACTATGGCTACACCTTC. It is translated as CASTEAFNYGYTF.

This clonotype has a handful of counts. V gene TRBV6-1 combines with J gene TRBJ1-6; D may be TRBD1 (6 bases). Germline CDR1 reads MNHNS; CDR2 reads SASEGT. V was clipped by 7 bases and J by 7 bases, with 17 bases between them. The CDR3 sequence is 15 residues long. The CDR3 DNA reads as TGTGCCAGCACCCTACTGGGGGGGCGGAATTCACCCCTCCACTTT. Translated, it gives CASTLLGGRNSPLHF.

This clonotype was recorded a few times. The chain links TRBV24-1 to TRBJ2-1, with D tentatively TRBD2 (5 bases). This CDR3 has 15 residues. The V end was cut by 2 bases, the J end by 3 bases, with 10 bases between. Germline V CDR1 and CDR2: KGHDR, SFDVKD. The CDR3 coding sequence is TGTGCCACCAGTGATTCCGGGGTAAACTACAATGAGCAGTTCTTC. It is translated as CATSDSGVNYNEQFF.

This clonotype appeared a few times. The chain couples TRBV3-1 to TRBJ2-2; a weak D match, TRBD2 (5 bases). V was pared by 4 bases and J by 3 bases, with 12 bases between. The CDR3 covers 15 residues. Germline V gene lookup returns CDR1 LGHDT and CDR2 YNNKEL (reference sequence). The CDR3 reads CASSPNVGDTGELFF. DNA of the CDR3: TGTGCCAGCAGCCCAAACGTGGGAGACACCGGGGAGCTGTTTTTT. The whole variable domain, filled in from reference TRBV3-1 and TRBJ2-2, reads DTAVSQTPKYLVTQMGNDKSIKCEQNLGHDTMYWYKQDSKKFLKIMFSYNNKELIINETVPNRFSPKSPDKAHLNLHINSLELGDSAVYFCASSPNVGDTGELFFGEGSRLTVL.

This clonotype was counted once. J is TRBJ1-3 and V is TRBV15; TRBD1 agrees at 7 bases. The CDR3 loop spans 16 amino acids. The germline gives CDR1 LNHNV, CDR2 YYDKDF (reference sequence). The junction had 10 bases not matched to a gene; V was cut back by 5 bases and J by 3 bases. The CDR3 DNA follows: TGTGCCACCAGCGGGACAGTATCTCTCGGTGGAAACACCATATATTTT. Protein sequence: CATSGTVSLGGNTIYF.